This passage covers 21 T cell receptor beta chains from one sample sequenced in a study of blood T cell repertoires in COVID-19. Assay used: immunoSEQ multiplex PCR; TCRdb lists only in-frame clones, some missing. The sample lists about 190,000 clones; around nine tenths were seen once. Sequencing was performed on peripheral blood. All receptors come from a man between 35 and 55 years old with acute or convalescent COVID-19.

This sequence joins TRBV5-4 and TRBJ2-1, with a possible D match to TRBD1 (7 bases). Germline V gene data show CDR1 as SGHNT and CDR2 as YYREEE (reference sequence). The CDR3 spans 14 residues. V was cut by 4 bases and J by 4 bases, with 12 bases left in between. CDR3 nucleotide sequence: TGTGCCAGCAGCCAGGGGGGCCCATACAATGAGCAGTTCTTC. Translation gives CASSQGGPYNEQFF. Combining the CDR3 with reference TRBV5-4 and TRBJ2-1 gives the whole variable domain ETGVTQSPTHLIKTRGQQVTLRCSSQSGHNTVSWYQQALGQGPQFIFQYYREEENGRGNFPPRFSGLQFPNYSSELNVNALELDDSALYLCASSQGGPYNEQFFGPGTRLTVL.

Only one count was recorded for this clone. The chain has TRBV11-2 and TRBJ2-7; D may be TRBD2 (5 bases). CDR3 length: 16 residues. Trimming removed 5 bases from V and 0 bases from J, with 17 bases in between. Germline V lookup: CDR1 SGHAT, CDR2 FQNNGV. As DNA, the CDR3 is TGTGCCAGCAGCCCCCGAGGGCCCCTGAACTCCTACGAGCAGTACTTC. Amino acid sequence: CASSPRGPLNSYEQYF.

Note on this clone: Other DNA sequences from this sample encode an identical CDR3 as well. V usage is TRBV19 and J usage is TRBJ2-2; no definite D call. The V gene lost 3 bases and the J gene lost 3 bases, with 8 bases spanning the gap. The CDR3 is made up of 14 amino acids. Germline assignment: CDR1 LNHDA and CDR2 SQIVND (reference sequence). This chain's CDR3 is CASSIGGYTGELFF. DNA of the CDR3: TGTGCCAGTAGTATTGGCGGTTACACCGGGGAGCTGTTTTTT. Full variable domain (remainder filled in from reference TRBV19 and TRBJ2-2): DGGITQSPKYLFRKEGQNVTLSCEQNLNHDAMYWYRQDPGQGLRLIYYSQIVNDFQKGDIAEGYSVSREKKESFPLTVTSAQKNPTAFYLCASSIGGYTGELFFGEGSRLTVL.

V gene TRBV5-5 combines with J gene TRBJ1-2; TRBD1 agrees at 10 bases. J was trimmed by 8 bases and V by 6 bases; bases with no gene match: 10. This CDR3 has 14 amino acids. The V gene's germline CDR1 is SGHKS and CDR2 YYEKEE (reference sequence). The CDR3 is CASTRGQGIVGYTF. CDR3 DNA: TGTGCCAGCACCCGGGGACAGGGGATAGTGGGCTACACCTTC.

This clone was seen a single time. V gene TRBV2 combines with J gene TRBJ2-1; tentatively, D is TRBD2 (5 bases). Germline assignment: CDR1 SNHLY and CDR2 FYNNEI. V was pared by 8 bases and J by 3 bases, with 8 bases between. The CDR3 is 12 amino acids. The CDR3 nucleotides are TGTGCCAGCGGACTGGACTACAATGAGCAGTTCTTC. It translates to CASGLDYNEQFF.

The chain recombines TRBV19 with TRBJ1-2; D unclear. Germline V gene data show CDR1 as LNHDA and CDR2 as SQIVND (reference sequence). CDR3 size: 12 residues. With 3 bases removed from V and 7 bases from J, the gap between germline ends came to 9 bases. The CDR3 nucleotides are TGTGCCAGTAGTATGGGCCTAAGTGGCTACACCTTC. Protein sequence: CASSMGLSGYTF.

The chain has TRBV5-4 and TRBJ2-7; TRBD2 aligns across 7 bases. CDR3 length: 16 amino acids. V lost 4 bases and J lost 2; bases outside the gene matches: 12. The germline gives CDR1 SGHNT, CDR2 YYREEE (reference sequence). The CDR3 region has the DNA TGTGCCAGCAGCAGAGGTACCAGCGGGGTTCCCTACGAGCAGTACTTC. Translating it yields CASSRGTSGVPYEQYF.

The V and J genes are TRBV27 and TRBJ1-2; D remains unclear. V lost 3 bases and J 8 bases, leaving 19 bases between the germline ends. Germline assignment: CDR1 MNHEY and CDR2 SMNVEV (reference sequence). This CDR3 is 15 amino acids long. The CDR3 protein is CASSFLPPGLLGYTF. In DNA, the CDR3 is TGTGCCAGCAGTTTCCTACCCCCAGGTTTGCTGGGCTACACCTTC.

CDR3 nucleotides: TGCGCCAGCAGCCAAGACGGTGGGGGGGCACACACCGGGGAGCTGTTTTTT. Its translation is CASSQDGGGAHTGELFF. The chain employs TRBV4-3 and TRBJ2-2, with a weak D call TRBD2 (7 bases). CDR3 length: 17 amino acids. V lost 0 bases to trimming and J lost 3 bases, with 14 bases between them. Germline V CDR1 and CDR2: LGHNA, YSLEER.

As DNA, the CDR3 is TGCAGTGCTAGTTACTTAGATCAGGGGATCTATGGCTACACCTTC. Its protein product is CSASYLDQGIYGYTF. The chain carries TRBV20-1 and TRBJ1-2, with a possible D match to TRBD1 (6 bases). The CDR3 runs to 15 residues. Trimming left V 3 bases short and J 4 bases short, with 18 bases between. Germline CDR1 and CDR2: DFQATT and SNEGSKA (reference sequence).

This clone was picked up one time. The chain couples TRBV2 to TRBJ2-1; 10 bases are a match to TRBD2. The trim removed 11 bases at V and 8 bases at J, leaving 9 bases unmatched. This CDR3 is 13 amino acids long. CDR1 SNHLY and CDR2 FYNNEI come from the germline V gene. For the CDR3, the DNA is TGTGCCGGCGGGACTAGCGTTACCGATGAGCAGTTCTTC. Its protein product is CAGGTSVTDEQFF.

This chain uses TRBV20-1 with TRBJ2-1; TRBD1 is a possible D gene (5 bases). The ends were cut back, 3 bases at V and 6 bases at J, with 21 bases in the middle. CDR3 length: 16 amino acids. CDR1 and CDR2 (germline): DFQATT, SNEGSKA (reference sequence). DNA of the CDR3: TGCAGTGCTAGTAGTCGGCGACAGTCGGATCTCAATGAGCAGTTCTTC. It yields the protein CSASSRRQSDLNEQFF.

This clone came up a few times. The rearrangement joins TRBV4-1 to TRBJ1-2, with 12 bases aligning to TRBD1. V trimming: 2 bases; J trimming: 8 bases; junction bases outside the gene matches: 9. There are 16 residues in the CDR3. Germline V gene sequence: CDR1 MGHRA, CDR2 YSYEKL. CDR3 sequence reads: CASSQMPGQGAGGYTF. CDR3 in DNA: TGCGCCAGCAGCCAAATGCCGGGACAGGGGGCGGGAGGCTACACCTTC.

This rearrangement joins TRBV7-3 to TRBJ1-1; TRBD1 is a possible D gene (6 bases). V lost 8 bases and J lost 4, with 14 bases in between. The CDR3 runs 13 residues. Germline CDR1 SGHTA, CDR2 FQGTGA. The CDR3 DNA sequence: TGTGCCAGCGTATTGGAACAGGGCACTGAAGCTTTCTTT. Its protein product is CASVLEQGTEAFF. Based on the CDR3 plus reference TRBV7-3 and TRBJ1-1, the full variable domain is GAGVSQTPSNKVTEKGKYVELRCDPISGHTALYWYRQSLGQGPEFLIYFQGTGAADDSGLPNDRFFAVRPEGSVSTLKIQRTERGDSAVYLCASVLEQGTEAFFGQGTRLTVV.

The chain combines TRBV7-2 with TRBJ2-3; 10 positions agree with TRBD1. The trim removed 4 bases at V and 6 bases at J, leaving 10 bases unmatched. Germline V gene sequence: CDR1 SGHTA, CDR2 FQGNSA. CDR3 length: 16 residues. This CDR3 reads CASSYSGTGVGDTQYF. Here the CDR3 DNA reads TGTGCCAGCAGCTACTCCGGGACAGGGGTCGGGGATACGCAGTATTTT. The variable domain in full, with the rest retrieved from reference TRBV7-2 and TRBJ2-3, is GAGVSQSPSNKVTEKGKDVELRCDPISGHTALYWYRQSLGQGLEFLIYFQGNSAPDKSGLPSDRFSAERTGGSVSTLTIQRTQQEDSAVYLCASSYSGTGVGDTQYFGPGTRLTVL.

The chain links TRBV6-5 to TRBJ1-5; D not resolved. Germline CDR1 and CDR2: MNHEY and SVGAGI. V lost 2 bases to trimming and J lost 0 bases, with 8 bases between them. The CDR3 is 15 amino acids. The CDR3 loop reads CASSYGEYSNQPQHF. CDR3 bases: TGTGCCAGCAGTTACGGGGAGTATAGCAATCAGCCCCAGCATTTT.

This chain uses TRBV18 with TRBJ2-1; D perhaps matches TRBD2 (5 bases). The V end lost 2 bases, the J end lost 14 bases, and 19 bases lay between the germline ends. The CDR3 runs 14 residues. Germline V CDR1 and CDR2: KGHSH, LQKENI. The CDR3 protein is CASSPGLAEHKEFF. The CDR3 DNA reads TGTGCCAGCTCACCAGGCCTAGCCGAACATAAGGAGTTCTTC. Full variable domain (missing parts from reference TRBV18 and TRBJ2-1): NAGVMQNPRHLVRRRGQEARLRCSPMKGHSHVYWYRQLPEEGLKFMVYLQKENIIDESGMPKERFSAEFPKEGPSILRIQQVVRGDSAAYFCASSPGLAEHKEFFGPGTRLTVL.

The chain recombines TRBV5-1 with TRBJ1-4; TRBD1 aligns across 7 bases. The CDR3 totals 14 residues. Trimming cost V 3 bases and J 4 bases; bases outside gene matches: 3. CDR1 and CDR2 (germline): SGHRS, YFSETQ. The CDR3 sequence is CASSSGTVNEKLFF. In nucleotides, the CDR3 is TGCGCCAGCAGCTCCGGGACAGTTAATGAAAAACTGTTTTTT.

V is TRBV11-3 and J is TRBJ2-1, with D tentatively TRBD2 (6 bases). V lost 1 base to trimming and J lost 5 bases, with 9 bases between them. CDR3 length equals 14 residues. Germline CDR1 reads SGHNT; CDR2 reads YENEEA. The CDR3 DNA follows: TGTGCCAGCAGCTTAGGGAGGGGCAACAATGAGCAGTTCTTC. Translated, it gives CASSLGRGNNEQFF. Based on the CDR3 plus reference TRBV11-3 and TRBJ2-1, the full variable domain is EAGVVQSPRYKIIEKKQPVAFWCNPISGHNTLYWYLQNLGQGPELLIRYENEEAVDDSQLPKDRFSAERLKGVDSTLKIQPAELGDSAVYLCASSLGRGNNEQFFGPGTRLTVL.

This clone appeared once. J is TRBJ1-3 and V is TRBV7-6; D gene uncertain. V lost 2 bases to trimming and J lost 2 bases, with 10 bases between them. The CDR3 contains 15 residues. Germline V gives CDR1 SGHVS, CDR2 FNYEAQ. The CDR3 nucleotides read TGTGCCAGCAGCTTATCATCGCAGACTGGAAACACCATATATTTT. It codes for CASSLSSQTGNTIYF. Combining the CDR3 with reference TRBV7-6 and TRBJ1-3 gives the whole variable domain GAGVSQSPRYKVTKRGQDVALRCDPISGHVSLYWYRQALGQGPEFLTYFNYEAQQDKSGLPNDRFSAERPEGSISTLTIQRTEQRDSAMYRCASSLSSQTGNTIYFGEGSWLTVV.

CDR3 DNA: TGCGCCAGCAGCCCGTTTCGGGGGGGAGACACCGGGGAGCTGTTTTTT. This encodes CASSPFRGGDTGELFF. The V call is TRBV5-1, the J call TRBJ2-2; 8 bases agree with TRBD2. With V trimmed by 4 bases and J by 3 bases, 8 bases remained unmatched. Germline V CDR1 and CDR2: SGHRS, YFSETQ. This CDR3 is 16 amino acids long. Based on the CDR3 plus reference TRBV5-1 and TRBJ2-2, the full variable domain is KAGVTQTPRYLIKTRGQQVTLSCSPISGHRSVSWYQQTPGQGLQFLFEYFSETQRNKGNFPGRFSGRQFSNSRSEMNVSTLELGDSALYLCASSPFRGGDTGELFFGEGSRLTVL.